The 16 T cell receptor beta chains below all came from one sample that was sequenced in a study of beta chain features in type 1 diabetes. These receptors' antigens are unknown. General study findings and limits: Type 1 diabetes patients had moderately but significantly shorter TCRB CDR3s in all four CD4+ subsets.

Expressed TCRB transcripts were sequenced because the entire RNA isolate underwent reverse transcription. TCRdb's table, derived via immunoSEQ multiplex PCR, lists solely in-frame clones and lacks some. The sample yields 100,000 to 150,000 clones, approximately 10% seen once. The sequencing sample was made of central memory CD4+ T cells from blood. All receptors derive from a man aged 30 to 39 with type 1 diabetes.

This clone came up a few times. CDR3 bases: TGTGCCTGGAGTGTAGGGGCGCCGGGTTTGTACTTC. Translated: CAWSVGAPGLYF. The J gene is TRBJ2-7, the V gene TRBV30; TRBD1 might be the D (5 bases). Between the trimmed V and J ends, which lost 0 bases and 12 bases, there was a span of 15 bases. There are 12 residues in the CDR3. Looked up from germline, CDR1 is GTSNPN and CDR2 is SVGIG (reference sequence).

The rearrangement joins TRBV19 to TRBJ2-5; the match to TRBD1 covers 7 bases. V was clipped by 4 bases and J by 5 bases; unmatched bases: 7. Per germline, CDR1 LNHDA and CDR2 SQIVND (reference sequence). This CDR3 comprises 14 residues. CDR3 DNA: TGTGCCAGTAGTAAGGACAGGAGGCTGGAGACCCAGTACTTC. This gives the protein CASSKDRRLETQYF. The full variable domain, completed using reference TRBV19 and TRBJ2-5, is DGGITQSPKYLFRKEGQNVTLSCEQNLNHDAMYWYRQDPGQGLRLIYYSQIVNDFQKGDIAEGYSVSREKKESFPLTVTSAQKNPTAFYLCASSKDRRLETQYFGPGTRLLVL.

The V and J genes are TRBV29-1 and TRBJ2-1, with TRBD2 identical over 10 bases. CDR1 and CDR2 (germline): SQVTM, ANQGSEA. The CDR3 covers 15 residues. V was pared by 3 bases and J by 8 bases, with 10 bases of the junction left unmatched. The CDR3 here is CSVDPAGGLVYEQFF. The CDR3 region has the DNA TGCAGCGTTGATCCAGCGGGGGGGTTAGTGTATGAGCAGTTCTTC.

This clone was seen a few times. In DNA form, the CDR3 reads TGCGCCAGCAGTACCCCCAGGGGTGGCTCCTACAATGAGCAGTTCTTC. This translates into CASSTPRGGSYNEQFF. The V call is TRBV5-1, the J call TRBJ2-1, with D tentatively TRBD1 (6 bases). The V end was cut by 5 bases, the J end by 0 bases, with 15 bases between. This CDR3 has 16 residues. Germline V gene sequence: CDR1 SGHRS, CDR2 YFSETQ.

The CDR3 DNA sequence: TGTGCCTGGAGTTCAAGGACAGGGCGTCCTTACGAGCAGTACTTC. It translates to CAWSSRTGRPYEQYF. The chain employs TRBV30 and TRBJ2-7; 8 nucleotides align to TRBD1. V dropped 2 bases and J dropped 4; count of bases not matched to a gene: 10. CDR3 length: 15 amino acids. Germline V gene lookup returns CDR1 GTSNPN and CDR2 SVGIG (reference sequence).

The table lists this clone with a few counts. The chain links TRBV28 to TRBJ1-6; the D gene is possibly TRBD1 (6 bases). The ends were cut back, 6 bases at V and 17 bases at J, with 23 bases in the middle. Germline CDR1 and CDR2: MDHEN and SYDVKM. The CDR3 has 14 amino acids. The CDR3 region has the DNA TGTGCCAGCAGACTCAGGGGATTCACCCCGGATGTCCACTTT. Encoded protein: CASRLRGFTPDVHF.

This clone was recorded a few times. The J gene is TRBJ2-5, the V gene TRBV7-2; 8 nucleotides agree with TRBD2. V gave up 5 bases and J gave up 2 bases; unmatched junction bases: 10. This CDR3 region has 16 residues. Germline V CDR1 and CDR2: SGHTA, FQGNSA. CDR3 coding DNA: TGTGCCAGCAGCCCCGGACTAGCACCGCGTCAAGAGACCCAGTACTTC. It specifies CASSPGLAPRQETQYF.

The chain is built from TRBV28 and TRBJ2-7; TRBD2 might be the D (6 bases). The CDR3 is made up of 15 amino acids. Germline V gene lookup returns CDR1 MDHEN and CDR2 SYDVKM. V lost 4 bases and J 0 bases, leaving 13 bases between the germline ends. CDR3 bases: TGTGCCAGCAGTTCAACGGGGGTAGCCTCCTACGAGCAGTACTTC. As protein: CASSSTGVASYEQYF.

As concerns this clone: The same CDR3 is also encoded by other DNA sequences in this sample. The V call is TRBV5-1, the J call TRBJ1-1; 7 bases fit TRBD1. The CDR3 consists of 14 residues. Trimming cost V 0 bases and J 5 bases; bases outside gene matches: 4. Germline loops: CDR1 SGHRS, CDR2 YFSETQ. The CDR3 here is CASSLDRGNTEAFF. CDR3 coding DNA: TGCGCCAGCAGCTTGGACAGGGGAAATACTGAAGCTTTCTTT.

The gene calls are TRBV2 and TRBJ1-5; 11 bases fit TRBD1. After removal of 6 bases from V and 3 bases from J, the junction contained 4 bases not matched to a gene. The CDR3 sequence is 15 residues long. Germline V CDR1 and CDR2: SNHLY, FYNNEI. The DNA for the CDR3 is TGTGCCAGCAGACCGGGACAGGGGGACAATCAGCCCCAGCATTTT. Amino acid sequence: CASRPGQGDNQPQHF. The variable domain in full, with the rest retrieved from reference TRBV2 and TRBJ1-5, is EPEVTQTPSHQVTQMGQEVILRCVPISNHLYFYWYRQILGQKVEFLVSFYNNEISEKSEIFDDQFSVERPDGSNFTLKIRSTKLEDSAMYFCASRPGQGDNQPQHFGDGTRLSIL.

This clone has at least ten counts. The J gene is TRBJ1-1, the V gene TRBV30; D unclear. CDR1 is GTSNPN and CDR2 is SVGIG in the germline V gene (reference sequence). V lost 0 bases to trimming and J lost 2 bases, with 7 bases between them. The CDR3 contains 13 residues. The CDR3 reads CAWSVTVNTEAFF. DNA for the CDR3: TGTGCCTGGAGTGTAACAGTAAACACTGAAGCTTTCTTT.

The chain couples TRBV7-2 to TRBJ1-4; D unclear. Germline V gene data show CDR1 as SGHTA and CDR2 as FQGNSA. V shed 2 bases and J shed 4 bases, with 11 bases lying between them. The CDR3 has 15 amino acids. Here the CDR3 DNA reads TGTGCCAGCAGCTTAAAAACAGCCCTTAATGAAAAACTGTTTTTT. This translates into CASSLKTALNEKLFF.

The rearrangement uses TRBV7-9 and TRBJ2-1; D remains ambiguous. Germline CDR1 is SEHNR and CDR2 is FQNEAQ (reference sequence). Trimming removed 2 bases at V and 7 bases at J, with 15 bases between. The CDR3 totals 15 residues. The CDR3 is CASSLQQLPVNEQFF. The CDR3 bases are TGTGCCAGCAGCTTACAACAGCTCCCCGTGAATGAGCAGTTCTTC.

The table lists this clone with a few counts. This chain links TRBV28 with TRBJ1-3; the D is unclear. CDR1 MDHEN and CDR2 SYDVKM come from the germline V gene. The CDR3 sequence is 13 residues long. V was pared by 5 bases and J by 2 bases, with 7 bases between. The CDR3 here is CASSPSAGNTIYF. CDR3 DNA: TGTGCCAGCAGTCCTTCTGCTGGAAACACCATATATTTT.

This clone has only a few counts. The J gene is TRBJ2-5, the V gene TRBV6-1; D remains ambiguous. Germline assignment: CDR1 MNHNS and CDR2 SASEGT. Trimming stripped 5 bases from V and 7 bases from J, with 11 bases between. The CDR3 is made up of 12 amino acids. This chain's CDR3 is CASSWALGTQYF. CDR3 nucleotides: TGTGCCAGCAGTTGGGCCTTAGGGACCCAGTACTTC.

This clone was seen only a few times. The rearrangement links TRBV4-2 to TRBJ1-2; D gene uncertain. V was shortened by 2 bases and J by 1 base, with 5 bases between the two germline ends. The CDR3 is 13 residues long. Germline CDR1 reads LGHNA; CDR2 reads YNFKEQ. CDR3 in amino acids: CASSQTSNYGYTF. CDR3 coding DNA: TGTGCCAGCAGCCAAACAAGTAACTATGGCTACACCTTC.